Listed below are T cell receptor beta chains from one sample, sequenced in a study of T cell responses to AZD1222 COVID-19 vaccine. Profiling relied on immunoSEQ multiplex PCR, and the TCRdb table lists in-frame clones only, not all of them. Here the sample spans 100,000 to 150,000 clones, around 86% being singletons. The sample in question was peripheral blood, obtained on day 0 of AZD1222 vaccination. Receptors originate from an adult in good health. Both conserved end residues are part of each CDR3. Each record gives: clone size, V gene, J gene, D gene, CDR3 protein, CDR3 DNA. The D gene is left open where the match is weak. Clone sizes are given selectively: once, few, many, or a class where the clone is expanded.

clone_size: NA
v_call: TRBV2
j_call: TRBJ1-2
d_call: NA
cdr3_aa: CASKWQPNYGYTF
cdr3_nt: TGTGCCAGCAAGTGGCAGCCGAACTATGGCTACACCTTC

clone_size: NA
v_call: TRBV3-1/TRBV3-2
j_call: TRBJ1-2
d_call: NA
cdr3_aa: CASSQGGAVYGYTF
cdr3_nt: TGTGCCAGCAGCCAAGGGGGGGCGGTCTATGGCTACACCTTC

clone_size: NA
v_call: TRBV7-9
j_call: TRBJ1-6
d_call: NA
cdr3_aa: CASSSGAGNSPLHF
cdr3_nt: TGTGCCAGCAGTTCCGGGGCTGGTAATTCACCCCTCCACTTT

clone_size: once
v_call: TRBV9
j_call: TRBJ2-7
d_call: TRBD1
cdr3_aa: CASSAQDRGSYEQYF
cdr3_nt: TGTGCCAGCAGTGCTCAGGACAGGGGCAGTTACGAGCAGTACTTC

clone_size: NA
v_call: TRBV15
j_call: TRBJ2-1
d_call: NA
cdr3_aa: CATSGGFFSSGLYNEQFF
cdr3_nt: TGTGCCACCAGCGGGGGGTTTTTTTCGAGCGGGCTCTACAATGAGCAGTTCTTC

clone_size: NA
v_call: TRBV3-1/TRBV3-2
j_call: TRBJ2-3
d_call: NA
cdr3_aa: CASSPGVSVADTQYF
cdr3_nt: TGTGCCAGCAGCCCGGGGGTTAGCGTGGCCGATACGCAGTATTTT

clone_size: NA
v_call: TRBV7-7
j_call: TRBJ2-2
d_call: NA
cdr3_aa: CARKESRGNTGELFF
cdr3_nt: TGTGCCAGAAAGGAATCCAGGGGGAACACCGGGGAGCTGTTTTTT

clone_size: NA
v_call: TRBV19
j_call: TRBJ1-1
d_call: NA
cdr3_aa: CASSIGYLNTEAFF
cdr3_nt: TGTGCCAGTAGTATAGGGTATCTGAACACTGAAGCTTTCTTT

clone_size: NA
v_call: TRBV28
j_call: TRBJ1-5
d_call: TRBD1
cdr3_aa: CASSLPTGANQPQHF
cdr3_nt: TGTGCCAGCAGTTTACCGACAGGGGCCAATCAGCCCCAGCATTTT

clone_size: NA
v_call: TRBV6-2/TRBV6-3
j_call: TRBJ1-1
d_call: TRBD1
cdr3_aa: CASSPTSTGGTEAFF
cdr3_nt: TGTGCCAGCAGCCCGACCTCTACAGGGGGAACTGAAGCTTTCTTT

clone_size: NA
v_call: TRBV30
j_call: TRBJ1-1
d_call: NA
cdr3_aa: CAHRRVGENTEAFF
cdr3_nt: TGTGCCCATAGAAGGGTGGGGGAGAACACTGAAGCTTTCTTT

clone_size: NA
v_call: TRBV15
j_call: TRBJ1-1
d_call: NA
cdr3_aa: CATSREVGHEAFF
cdr3_nt: TGTGCCACCAGCAGAGAGGTTGGCCACGAAGCTTTCTTT

clone_size: NA
v_call: TRBV19
j_call: TRBJ2-1
d_call: NA
cdr3_aa: CATQKWGADEQFF
cdr3_nt: TGTGCCACCCAAAAATGGGGGGCGGATGAGCAGTTCTTC

clone_size: NA
v_call: TRBV12-3/TRBV12-4
j_call: TRBJ1-1
d_call: NA
cdr3_aa: CASSPRGSEAFF
cdr3_nt: TGTGCCAGCAGTCCGAGGGGGTCTGAAGCTTTCTTT

clone_size: NA
v_call: TRBV18
j_call: TRBJ1-2
d_call: NA
cdr3_aa: CASQGGIAYGYTF
cdr3_nt: TGTGCCAGCCAAGGGGGGATTGCCTATGGCTACACCTTC

clone_size: NA
v_call: TRBV27
j_call: TRBJ1-4
d_call: NA
cdr3_aa: CASSSSRARGEKLFF
cdr3_nt: TGTGCCAGCAGTTCATCGAGGGCGCGGGGTGAAAAACTGTTTTTT

clone_size: NA
v_call: TRBV30
j_call: TRBJ1-5
d_call: NA
cdr3_aa: CAWSHRERQPQHF
cdr3_nt: TGTGCCTGGAGTCACAGGGAGCGACAGCCCCAGCATTTT

clone_size: NA
v_call: TRBV4-1
j_call: TRBJ2-7
d_call: NA
cdr3_aa: CASSQDILGTYEQYF
cdr3_nt: TGCGCCAGCAGCCAAGATATTCTGGGGACCTACGAGCAGTACTTC

clone_size: NA
v_call: TRBV12-5
j_call: TRBJ1-4
d_call: NA
cdr3_aa: CASATPGFSNEKLFF
cdr3_nt: TGTGCTAGTGCCACCCCGGGTTTCTCTAATGAAAAACTGTTTTTT

clone_size: once
v_call: TRBV5-5
j_call: TRBJ1-5
d_call: NA
cdr3_aa: CASSLDGGSNQPQHF
cdr3_nt: TGTGCCAGCAGCTTGGACGGGGGTAGCAATCAGCCCCAGCATTTT

clone_size: NA
v_call: TRBV7-9
j_call: TRBJ2-2
d_call: NA
cdr3_aa: CASSQDSPTGELFF
cdr3_nt: TGTGCCAGCAGTCAGGACAGTCCCACCGGGGAGCTGTTTTTT

clone_size: NA
v_call: TRBV5-6
j_call: TRBJ2-5
d_call: NA
cdr3_aa: CASSGRRYQYF
cdr3_nt: TGTGCCAGCAGCGGGCGACGGTACCAGTACTTC

clone_size: NA
v_call: TRBV5-1
j_call: TRBJ1-2
d_call: NA
cdr3_aa: CASRLQTANYGYTF
cdr3_nt: TGCGCCAGCAGGCTTCAGACAGCGAACTATGGCTACACCTTC

clone_size: NA
v_call: TRBV6-5
j_call: TRBJ1-6
d_call: NA
cdr3_aa: CASRQRTMINPLHF
cdr3_nt: TGTGCCAGCAGACAGAGGACGATGATCAACCCCCTCCACTTT

clone_size: once
v_call: TRBV4-2
j_call: TRBJ1-1
d_call: NA
cdr3_aa: CASSQDGQSQLEAFF
cdr3_nt: TGTGCCAGCAGCCAAGACGGACAGTCACAGCTTGAAGCTTTCTTT

clone_size: NA
v_call: TRBV6-2/TRBV6-3
j_call: TRBJ2-1
d_call: TRBD2
cdr3_aa: CASSHTRVRGIGTSGANSYNEQFF
cdr3_nt: TGTGCCAGCAGCCATACTCGCGTCAGGGGTATCGGAACTAGCGGAGCCAACTCCTACAATGAGCAGTTCTTC

clone_size: NA
v_call: TRBV3-1/TRBV3-2
j_call: TRBJ1-6
d_call: NA
cdr3_aa: CASSSNGLTYNSPLHF
cdr3_nt: TGTGCCAGCAGCTCCAACGGGTTAACCTATAATTCACCCCTCCACTTT

clone_size: NA
v_call: TRBV2
j_call: TRBJ1-2
d_call: TRBD1
cdr3_aa: CASTKQGMGGYTF
cdr3_nt: TGTGCCAGCACAAAACAGGGGATGGGTGGCTACACCTTC

clone_size: few
v_call: TRBV30
j_call: TRBJ2-7
d_call: TRBD1
cdr3_aa: CAWGTGGEQYF
cdr3_nt: TGTGCCTGGGGGACAGGGGGCGAGCAGTACTTC

clone_size: NA
v_call: TRBV6-1
j_call: TRBJ1-5
d_call: NA
cdr3_aa: CASSEHSSNQPQHF
cdr3_nt: TGTGCCAGCAGTGAACACAGCTCGAATCAGCCCCAGCATTTT

clone_size: NA
v_call: TRBV14
j_call: TRBJ2-7
d_call: TRBD1
cdr3_aa: CASSRQGAGYEQYF
cdr3_nt: TGTGCCAGCAGCCGACAGGGGGCAGGTTACGAGCAGTACTTC

clone_size: NA
v_call: TRBV6-5
j_call: TRBJ2-3
d_call: NA
cdr3_aa: CASTFLDTQYF
cdr3_nt: TGTGCCAGCACTTTCTTAGATACGCAGTATTTT

clone_size: few
v_call: TRBV10-1
j_call: TRBJ2-5
d_call: TRBD2
cdr3_aa: CASRARGGRQETQYF
cdr3_nt: TGCGCCAGCCGGGCCCGCGGGGGGCGACAAGAGACCCAGTACTTC

clone_size: NA
v_call: TRBV6-5
j_call: TRBJ1-1
d_call: NA
cdr3_aa: CASSESRNTEAFF
cdr3_nt: TGTGCCAGCAGCGAGAGCCGTAACACTGAAGCTTTCTTT

clone_size: NA
v_call: TRBV5-1
j_call: TRBJ2-3
d_call: TRBD1
cdr3_aa: CASSQGDPSTDTQYF
cdr3_nt: TGCGCCAGCAGCCAGGGGGACCCTAGCACAGATACGCAGTATTTT

clone_size: NA
v_call: TRBV6-5
j_call: TRBJ2-7
d_call: NA
cdr3_aa: CASSNPNYEQYF
cdr3_nt: TGTGCCAGCAGCAACCCAAACTACGAGCAGTACTTC

clone_size: NA
v_call: TRBV6-5
j_call: TRBJ1-4
d_call: TRBD1
cdr3_aa: CASRSGTAGEKLFF
cdr3_nt: TGTGCCAGCCGTTCTGGGACAGCTGGGGAAAAACTGTTTTTT